This T cell receptor (beta chain) appears in the sequencing data of a study of T cell responses to AZD1222 COVID-19 vaccine. Notes on the study in general: Donors in the cohort were predominantly white British and more often female, and clonal diversity was possibly underestimated. Spike-specific TCR breadth rose after two AZD1222 doses, and depth rose as well. Of spike-specific TCRs, nearly half reportedly target regions left unmutated in variants.

Turning to this clone: Antigen unknown.

Using immunoSEQ multiplex PCR, the repertoire was profiled, and TCRdb retains in-frame clones only, with some absent. The sample gives tens of thousands of clones, about 92% of which show up once; 6.5% to 9% is in the top ten. V lost 4 bases and J 4 bases, leaving 22 bases between the germline ends. Germline V gene sequence: CDR1 SGHTA, CDR2 FQGNSA. The CDR3 runs 17 residues. Source: peripheral blood, taken 28 days after the second AZD1222 dose. The V call is TRBV7-2, the J call TRBJ1-2, with a weak D call TRBD1 (5 bases). The TCR originated in an adult who received the AZD1222 COVID-19 vaccine. Here the CDR3 reads CASSSSGFLASVYGYTF. The CDR3, as DNA: TGTGCCAGCAGCTCCTCAGGGTTCCTTGCCTCGGTCTATGGCTACACCTTC.